This TCR beta chain comes out of a study of T cell responses to AZD1222 COVID-19 vaccine. Regarding the study as a whole: Mapped onto spike, vaccine-associated CD4 TCRs spanned it and were dominant at 160-218 and 743-854.

As concerns this clone: The antigen is not known.

Trimming stripped 1 base from V and 0 bases from J, with 7 bases between. CDR1 is MDHEN and CDR2 is SYDVKM in the germline V gene. There are 15 residues in the CDR3. Only in-frame clones appear in the TCRdb table, and some are missing; sequencing was by immunoSEQ multiplex PCR. The sample consists of some 130,000 clones, around 92% of them appearing once. The clonotype comes from an adult who received the AZD1222 COVID-19 vaccine. The chain is built from TRBV28 and TRBJ1-5; no firm D call. The sequences come from peripheral blood, collected 28 days after the second AZD1222 dose. This CDR3 reads CASSLSRYSNQPQHF. CDR3 DNA: TGTGCCAGCAGTTTATCCAGATATAGCAATCAGCCCCAGCATTTT.